These 7 T cell receptor beta chains share one sample of origin, sequenced in a study of blood T cell repertoires in COVID-19. The protocol was immunoSEQ multiplex PCR, while the TCRdb copy is restricted to in-frame clones and leaves out a portion. The table includes 300,000 to 350,000 clones, around 90% detected once. The sample was peripheral blood. Every receptor here comes from a man aged 30 to 39 with COVID-19, enrolled during active disease.

This clone was counted a few times. This chain uses TRBV4-2 with TRBJ2-3; D gene uncertain. Germline V gene data show CDR1 as LGHNA and CDR2 as YNFKEQ. CDR3 length: 17 amino acids. V gave up 2 bases and J gave up 1 base, with 16 bases separating them. CDR3 protein: CASSQYGNSEGTDTQYF. CDR3 nucleotide sequence: TGTGCCAGCAGCCAATACGGAAATAGTGAGGGCACAGATACGCAGTATTTT.

In the case of this clone: This specimen includes other DNA sequences encoding the same CDR3. This sequence joins TRBV5-4 and TRBJ1-1; D call uncertain. The germline CDR1 and CDR2 sequences are SGHNT and YYREEE (reference sequence). V dropped 0 bases and J dropped 1 base, with 7 bases sitting between them. The CDR3 covers 14 residues. For the CDR3, the DNA is TGTGCCAGCAGCTTGGACAGTAGGAACACTGAAGCTTTCTTT. This encodes CASSLDSRNTEAFF.

The chain links TRBV7-2 to TRBJ2-5; 8 bases line up with TRBD2. This CDR3 region has 16 residues. J was trimmed by 1 base and V by 2 bases; bases with no gene match: 6. CDR1 and CDR2 (germline): SGHTA, FQGNSA. CDR3 coding DNA: TGTGCCAGCAGCTTATTCGGGAGGGGCCTCCAAGAGACCCAGTACTTC. This gives the protein CASSLFGRGLQETQYF. Supplemented by reference TRBV7-2 and TRBJ2-5, the full variable domain reads GAGVSQSPSNKVTEKGKDVELRCDPISGHTALYWYRQSLGQGLEFLIYFQGNSAPDKSGLPSDRFSAERTGGSVSTLTIQRTQQEDSAVYLCASSLFGRGLQETQYFGPGTRLLVL.

The V call is TRBV2, the J call TRBJ2-4; maybe TRBD1 (6 bases). Germline V gene sequence: CDR1 SNHLY, CDR2 FYNNEI. With 2 bases removed from V and 5 bases from J, the gap between germline ends came to 13 bases. The CDR3 is 15 residues long. The CDR3 DNA reads TGTGCCAGCAGTGAAACAGGGTCTGGGGAAAACATTCAGTACTTC. Translating gives CASSETGSGENIQYF. The variable domain in full, with the rest retrieved from reference TRBV2 and TRBJ2-4, is EPEVTQTPSHQVTQMGQEVILRCVPISNHLYFYWYRQILGQKVEFLVSFYNNEISEKSEIFDDQFSVERPDGSNFTLKIRSTKLEDSAMYFCASSETGSGENIQYFGAGTRLSVL.

The table lists this clone with a count of one. The chain has TRBV4-1 and TRBJ1-2; weak D call: TRBD1 (5 bases). Germline lookup yields CDR1 MGHRA and CDR2 YSYEKL. V shed 0 bases and J shed 4 bases, with 15 bases lying between them. The CDR3 is 16 residues long. CDR3 coding DNA: TGCGCCAGCAGCCAAGAACGTTGGACAATCATCTATGGCTACACCTTC. Residues: CASSQERWTIIYGYTF.

J is TRBJ2-5 and V is TRBV6-6; TRBD2 agrees at 11 bases. CDR1 MNHNY and CDR2 SVGAGI come from the germline V gene (reference sequence). CDR3 length: 15 residues. The V and J ends lost 4 bases and 1 base, in that order; junction bases with no gene match: 2. This CDR3 is CASSSGLAVQETQYF. As DNA, the CDR3 is TGTGCCAGCAGTTCGGGACTAGCGGTCCAAGAGACCCAGTACTTC.

This chain uses TRBV10-1 with TRBJ1-5, with TRBD1 identical over 7 bases. Germline lookup yields CDR1 WNHNN and CDR2 SYGVQD (reference sequence). The CDR3 consists of 16 residues. V dropped 7 bases and J dropped 2; count of bases not matched to a gene: 11. CDR3 DNA: TGCGCCAGCAAAGTTCCACGACAGGGATGCAATCAGCCCCAGCATTTT. It codes for CASKVPRQGCNQPQHF.